Shown below are 5 T cell receptor beta chains from a single sample sequenced in a study of shared clonotypes between healthy human individuals. Only in-frame clones appear in the TCRdb table, and some are missing; sequencing was by immunoSEQ multiplex PCR. This table holds about 2.4 million clones, roughly 93% found once. The sequenced sample consisted of naive CD4+ T cells from PBMCs. Specified subset: CD45RA+ positively selected. The receptors stem from a young man in good health. Some clones in this sample may be carry-over from other donors' samples.

V usage is TRBV5-1 and J usage is TRBJ2-1, with 14 bases lining up with TRBD2. The J segment lost 1 base and the V segment lost 3 bases, leaving 12 bases of the junction unmatched. The CDR3 has 20 residues. Germline V CDR1 and CDR2: SGHRS, YFSETQ. For the CDR3, the DNA is TGCGCCAGCAGCTACTATCCGGGACTAGCGGGAGTAGAGTCCTACAATGAGCAGTTCTTC. Translation: CASSYYPGLAGVESYNEQFF.

Worth noting for this clone: Other DNA sequences within the sample encode an identical CDR3. The J gene is TRBJ2-3, the V gene TRBV5-1, with TRBD2 identical over 9 bases. V lost 5 bases and J lost 3; bases outside the gene matches: 10. Germline loops: CDR1 SGHRS, CDR2 YFSETQ. The CDR3 runs to 16 residues. The CDR3 DNA sequence: TGCGCCAGCAGTCTATTAGCGGGAGTTTCTACAGATACGCAGTATTTT. Amino acids: CASSLLAGVSTDTQYF.

This clone was detected a few times. This chain joins TRBV18 and TRBJ2-7, with D uncertain. CDR3 size: 13 residues. Germline V gene lookup returns CDR1 KGHSH and CDR2 LQKENI. The germline V and J ends were trimmed by 3 bases and 4 bases, with 10 bases remaining between them. The CDR3 is CASSPSVRYEQYF. CDR3 DNA sequence: TGTGCCAGCTCACCGTCGGTCAGGTACGAGCAGTACTTC. The variable domain in full, with the rest retrieved from reference TRBV18 and TRBJ2-7, is NAGVMQNPRHLVRRRGQEARLRCSPMKGHSHVYWYRQLPEEGLKFMVYLQKENIIDESGMPKERFSAEFPKEGPSILRIQQVVRGDSAAYFCASSPSVRYEQYFGPGTRLTVT.

J is TRBJ2-3 and V is TRBV29-1, with 10 bases matching TRBD1. The V and J ends lost 6 bases and 5 bases, in that order; junction bases with no gene match: 8. The CDR3 runs to 14 residues. Germline-derived CDR1 and CDR2 are SQVTM and ANQGSEA. DNA for the CDR3: TGCAGCGTGGGACAGGGGAGGCCACAAGATACGCAGTATTTT. Protein product: CSVGQGRPQDTQYF.

V and J are TRBV5-1 and TRBJ2-7, with 14 bases that match TRBD2. V was pared by 5 bases and J by 0 bases, with 4 bases of the junction left unmatched. Germline V gene data show CDR1 as SGHRS and CDR2 as YFSETQ. This CDR3 spans 16 amino acids. The CDR3 here is CASSYGTSGSSYEQYF. The CDR3 coding sequence is TGCGCCAGCAGTTACGGGACTAGCGGGAGCTCCTACGAGCAGTACTTC. Full variable domain (rest looked up from reference TRBV5-1 and TRBJ2-7): KAGVTQTPRYLIKTRGQQVTLSCSPISGHRSVSWYQQTPGQGLQFLFEYFSETQRNKGNFPGRFSGRQFSNSRSEMNVSTLELGDSALYLCASSYGTSGSSYEQYFGPGTRLTVT.